This T cell receptor (beta chain) emerged from a study of blood T cell repertoires in COVID-19. Original data processing: Counts of nucleated cells, estimated from reference gene primer amplification, were obtained. Here immunoSEQ multiplex PCR was the method, and the copy in TCRdb shows in-frame clones only, minus some. Clone size and V and J calls were adopted from that table, with D and trimming inferred from the DNA. The sample has 200,000 to 250,000 clones, approximately 83% seen once. This CDR3 comprises 13 residues. Germline V CDR1 and CDR2: SGHDN, FVKESK. V was trimmed by 3 bases and J by 7 bases, leaving 10 bases between them.

The chain couples TRBV14 to TRBJ1-3; unclear D gene. The sequence derives from a woman aged 25 to 45 who had recovered from COVID-19. Sample: peripheral blood. CDR3 amino acids: CASSQARENTIYF. The CDR3 nucleotides read TGTGCCAGCAGCCAGGCCCGGGAGAACACCATATATTTT.